This T cell receptor (beta chain) was captured in a study of T cells in Graves' hyperthyroidism and ophthalmopathy. Study background: Peripheral blood was acquired at first diagnosis, ahead of any therapy whatsoever.

TCR beta CDR3 sequences were amplified from RNA transcripts. A first-round RT-PCR of the TCR CDR3 used the HTBI primer set. TCRdb reanalysed the multiplex PCR reads using MiXCR and keeps one entry per CDR3 protein. The sample has around 600,000 distinct CDR3 sequences; 12% to 15% are singletons. In making diagnoses, clinical symptoms, serum thyroxine and TRAb, thyroid ultrasound and orbital computed tomography were all used. It was around 10 ml of fresh peripheral blood that supplied the PBMCs. The CDR3 length is 15 residues. Per germline, CDR1 LGHNA and CDR2 YNFKEQ. V was clipped by 0 bases and J by 6 bases, with 14 bases between them.

This receptor was obtained from a young woman with Graves' ophthalmopathy. The genes are TRBV4-2 and TRBJ2-5, with a weak D call TRBD1 (5 bases). Specimen: blood. The CDR3: CASSQDLGHYKTQYF. CDR3 DNA: TGTGCCAGCAGCCAAGATCTCGGACATTACAAGACCCAGTACTTC.